This section outlines one T cell receptor (beta chain) sequence together with its context. The clone's antigen remains unknown. No base quality information exists; no much larger clone differs at one position. The immunoSEQ Assay, a bias-controlled multiplex PCR, was used to amplify TCRbeta CDR3 regions from genomic DNA. As for how the authors treated the data: Nucleated cell counts per sample were estimated from amplification of reference gene primers within the assay. To quantify the absolute abundance of each unique TCRbeta CDR3 rearrangement, sequence reads were collapsed and filtered. Productive Simpson clonality was computed per sample as the square root of Simpson's diversity index over productive rearrangements. As stored in TCRdb, this immuneACCESS dataset retains in-frame rearrangements with V and J assigned. A fraction of the clones does not appear; measured against another copy, unresolved V genes explain less than half of the discrepancy, and the remainder lacks a known reason. V and J calls and clone size are given by that table; D and trimming were obtained from the DNA. The sample profile shows roughly 160,000 clones; 80% of them were found once. The ten biggest clones cover more than 3% of the sample.

The CDR3, from cysteine to phenylalanine, totals 15 residues. The retained sequence is limited to the CDR3, 45 bases, with the frame set at the first base. The germline ends are 15 bases apart after V is trimmed by 2 bases and J by 5 bases. Reading the germline V gene gives CDR1 SGHAT and CDR2 FQNNGV. The data were taken from a study of blood T cell repertoires in COVID-19 (dated by TCRdb to 2019 to 2021). Looking at the study overall: Collaborator samples came from the United States, Italy and Spain and covered acute and convalescent phases of COVID-19. The material from the prospective study consisted of cDNA or gDNA derived from T cells, B-cell-depleted T cells, or PBMCs. The dataset comprised deeply sampled blood TCRbeta repertoires from subjects exposed to, actively infected with, or recovered from COVID-19. A freely available public database, intended as a resource for researchers studying the immune response to SARS-CoV-2, is where the repertoires were released. Samples were obtained from the ongoing ImmuneRACE study (first 160 participants) and from 1,254 subjects provided by 6 global collaborators. The sample metadata nearly always contained a de-identified subject ID, COVID-19 status, age in years and sex. Where available, HLA class I and class II types were taken from metadata supplied by the sample provider and were not determined by assay-based typing.

Broader findings and caveats from the paper: How much clinical and demographic metadata was included differed by source and by participant, and the metadata was provided uncurated.

In the prospective study, participants were about 18 to 95 years old, resided in fewer than 25 geographic areas of the United States, and were enrolled through a virtual design. In the prospective study, cohorts were assigned on the basis of participant-reported clinical history obtained from a screening survey and a study questionnaire. Recovered participants in ImmuneRACE Cohort 3 were defined by two consecutive negative NP/OP PCR tests, clearance by a healthcare professional, or resolution of symptoms. Mobile phlebotomists in the prospective study collected whole blood, serum and a nasopharyngeal or oropharyngeal swab from every participant. Participants in the prospective study had the option to provide additional blood draws and questionnaires over a roughly two-month period. Prospective study blood samples were shipped either frozen or at room temperature before DNA extraction.

The TCR was taken from a woman in her sixties who had recovered from COVID-19. Sequenced input: PBMCs or T cells enriched from blood (not recorded which). Here the chain combines TRBV11-2 and TRBJ2-5; tentative D gene TRBD2, with 5 bases matching. The CDR3 in this case is CASSLRALERETQYF. The nucleotide sequence is TGTGCCAGCAGCTTAAGGGCACTAGAAAGGGAGACCCAGTACTTC.